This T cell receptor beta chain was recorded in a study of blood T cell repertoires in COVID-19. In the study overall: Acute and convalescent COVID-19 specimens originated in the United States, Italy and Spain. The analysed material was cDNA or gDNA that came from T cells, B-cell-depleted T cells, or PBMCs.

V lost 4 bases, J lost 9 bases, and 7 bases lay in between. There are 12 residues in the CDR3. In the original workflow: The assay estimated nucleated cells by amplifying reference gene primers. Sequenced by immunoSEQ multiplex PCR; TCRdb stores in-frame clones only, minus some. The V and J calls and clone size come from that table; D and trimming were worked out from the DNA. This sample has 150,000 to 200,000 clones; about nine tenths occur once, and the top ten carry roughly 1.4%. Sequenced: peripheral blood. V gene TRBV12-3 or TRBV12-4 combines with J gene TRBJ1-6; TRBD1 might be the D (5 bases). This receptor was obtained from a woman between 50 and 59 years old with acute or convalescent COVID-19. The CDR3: CASSWGGSPLHF. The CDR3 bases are TGTGCCAGCAGTTGGGGGGGTTCACCCCTCCACTTT.